A single sample is the source of the 31 T cell receptor beta chains below, sequenced in a study of blood T cells in healthy people across ages. A J-beta primer mix and a sample-barcoded 5' primer were used in a second PCR of roughly 6 to 11 cycles. MiXCR, applied by TCRdb to the 5' RACE reads, yields one record per CDR3 protein. The sample holds roughly 1.9 million distinct CDR3 sequences; about two fifths are singletons and the top ten take more than 20%. Sequenced material: blood. These receptors were collected from a human donor in good health.

This clonotype occurred a few times. The chain uses TRBV11-1 and TRBJ2-7, with D possibly being TRBD1 (6 bases). Germline V gene data show CDR1 as SGHAT and CDR2 as FQDESV (reference sequence). The CDR3 extends over 15 amino acids. V shed 1 base and J shed 2 bases, with 12 bases lying between them. The CDR3: CASSLDLGATYEQYF. CDR3 coding DNA: TGTGCCAGCAGCTTAGATTTGGGGGCCACCTACGAGCAGTACTTC.

This clonotype was counted a few times. The rearrangement uses TRBV6-5 and TRBJ1-5; the match to TRBD1 covers 7 bases. CDR3 length: 18 residues. V lost 2 bases to trimming and J lost 2 bases; unmatched junction nucleotides: 12. CDR1 MNHEY and CDR2 SVGAGI come from the germline V gene. The CDR3 here is CASSYKRQGYDGNQPQHF. The CDR3 DNA sequence: TGTGCCAGCAGTTACAAAAGACAGGGATATGATGGCAATCAGCCCCAGCATTTT.

This clonotype has a handful of counts. The chain carries TRBV6-5 and TRBJ2-7; the D is unclear. The CDR3 consists of 13 residues. With 4 bases removed from V and 2 bases from J, the gap between germline ends came to 9 bases. Germline values: CDR1 MNHEY, CDR2 SVGAGI. The CDR3 region is CASSSPSAYEQYF. Written as DNA, the CDR3 is TGTGCCAGCAGTTCCCCCTCGGCCTACGAGCAGTACTTC.

The rearrangement uses TRBV6-5 and TRBJ1-2, with 9 nucleotides matching TRBD1. The CDR3 has 12 amino acids. Per the germline V gene, CDR1 is MNHEY and CDR2 is SVGAGI. J gave up 6 bases and V 10 bases, and 6 bases lay outside the gene matches. Written as DNA, the CDR3 is TGTGCCACCGGGACAGGGAGACATGGCTACACCTTC. Residues: CATGTGRHGYTF.

V gene TRBV7-3 combines with J gene TRBJ2-5; tentatively, D is TRBD2 (6 bases). The CDR3 sequence is 14 residues long. The germline gives CDR1 SGHTA, CDR2 FQGTGA. Trimming shortened V by 5 bases and J by 9 bases, and 19 bases separated the two germline ends. CDR3 region: CASSIPGRGTAQYF. CDR3 sequence (DNA): TGTGCCAGCAGCATCCCGGGACGGGGGACGGCCCAGTACTTC.

The gene calls are TRBV7-2 and TRBJ2-7, with TRBD1 matching 7 bases. The CDR3 runs 16 residues. Germline V CDR1 and CDR2: SGHTA, FQGNSA. Germline trimming cut 3 bases from V and 4 bases from J; bases unmatched to any gene: 12. The CDR3 protein is CASSFRQGPTSYEQYF. DNA for the CDR3: TGTGCCAGCAGCTTTCGACAGGGACCCACCTCTTACGAGCAGTACTTC. The full variable domain, in which reference TRBV7-2 and TRBJ2-7 provide the parts outside the CDR3, is GAGVSQSPSNKVTEKGKDVELRCDPISGHTALYWYRQSLGQGLEFLIYFQGNSAPDKSGLPSDRFSAERTGGSVSTLTIQRTQQEDSAVYLCASSFRQGPTSYEQYFGPGTRLTVT.

The rearrangement links TRBV3-1 to TRBJ1-2; maybe TRBD1 (6 bases). CDR3 size: 15 residues. The germline V gene has CDR1 LGHDT and CDR2 YNNKEL (reference sequence). The V end lost 6 bases, the J end lost 5 bases, and 19 bases lay between the germline ends. CDR3 sequence (DNA): TGTGCCAGCAGAGAGAGGGGGGGTGTAGGTTATGGCTACACCTTC. It translates to CASRERGGVGYGYTF.

The sample holds one count of this clonotype. The chain combines TRBV12-5 with TRBJ1-1, with D possibly TRBD1 on 5 matching bases. This CDR3 is built from 15 residues. Germline loops: CDR1 LGHNT, CDR2 FRNRAP. The V end was cut by 6 bases, the J end by 7 bases, with 21 bases between. CDR3 sequence reads: CASGSATQATLEAFF. The CDR3 DNA reads TGTGCTAGTGGCTCCGCGACACAGGCAACTCTTGAAGCTTTCTTT.

Comment on this clonotype: At one of its ends the junction is not consistent with the germline gene, which may arise from a read error. The DNA of the CDR3 is TGCAGTGCTGAGAGGAGACAGGGCTCTGAAAGACTGTTTTTT. It yields the protein CSAERRQGSERLFF. J is TRBJ1-4 and V is TRBV20-1; TRBD1 matches 7 bases. CDR3 length: 14 residues. The V gene's germline CDR1 is DFQATT and CDR2 SNEGSKA (reference sequence).

The chain links TRBV12-3 or TRBV12-4 to TRBJ2-4, with D possibly being TRBD2 (5 bases). Near its end, the DNA agrees better with TRBJ2-7, so the J call may be wrong. The CDR3 is made up of 14 amino acids. The CDR3 sequence is CASSLFGEFYEQYF. The CDR3, as DNA: TGTGCCAGCAGTTTATTTGGGGAGTTTTACGAGCAGTACTTC.

The rearrangement joins TRBV7-3 to TRBJ2-3; 8 bases match TRBD1. The CDR3 totals 15 residues. The V gene's germline CDR1 is SGHTA and CDR2 FQGTGA. J lost 8 bases, V lost 4 bases, and 11 bases had no gene match. CDR3 in amino acids: CASSSPDRGHATQYF. DNA for the CDR3: TGTGCCAGCAGCTCCCCCGACAGGGGACACGCTACGCAGTATTTT.

The rearrangement links TRBV15 to TRBJ2-3, with 13 bases aligning to TRBD2. Looked up from germline, CDR1 is LNHNV and CDR2 is YYDKDF (reference sequence). With 5 bases clipped from V and 3 bases from J, the junction kept 2 bases outside the gene matches. CDR3 length: 15 amino acids. The chain's CDR3 is CATSWTSGGTDTQYF. The CDR3 nucleotides read TGTGCCACCAGCTGGACTAGCGGGGGAACAGATACGCAGTATTTT. Full variable domain (outside the CDR3, taken from reference TRBV15 and TRBJ2-3): DAMVIQNPRYQVTQFGKPVTLSCSQTLNHNVMYWYQQKSSQAPKLLFHYYDKDFNNEADTPDNFQSRRPNTSFCFLDIRSPGLGDTAMYLCATSWTSGGTDTQYFGPGTRLTVL.

This clonotype was detected once. The germline gene is not matched at one end of the junction; a read error may be the cause. The chain links TRBV12-3 or TRBV12-4 to TRBJ1-2; no clear D. This CDR3 region has 16 residues. In DNA, the CDR3 is TGCGCCAGCAGTTTTAACCGGGCCCCCCATTGGGGAGGCTACACCTTC. Protein product: CASSFNRAPHWGGYTF.

This clonotype was detected only a few times. The gene calls are TRBV20-1 and TRBJ1-2, with TRBD1 as a possible D gene (5 bases). The CDR3 loop spans 11 amino acids. Germline values: CDR1 DFQATT, CDR2 SNEGSKA (reference sequence). With 5 bases removed from V and 7 bases from J, the gap between germline ends came to 11 bases. The CDR3 loop reads CSAGAGFGYTF. CDR3 sequence (DNA): TGCAGTGCTGGGGCCGGTTTTGGCTACACCTTC.

Comment on this clonotype: It may be a read error: a sequence one base away is much more abundant. The chain links TRBV5-1 to TRBJ1-4; D call uncertain. This CDR3 contains 13 residues. CDR1 and CDR2 (germline): SGHRS, YFSETQ. The CDR3 sequence is CASSLRRDEKRFF. CDR3 DNA sequence: TGCGCCAGCAGCTTACGGAGGGATGAAAAACGGTTTTTT.

Here the CDR3 reads CSARTGGQLYTF. The CDR3 DNA sequence: TGCAGTGCTAGGACGGGGGGACAGCTCTACACCTTC. The rearrangement uses TRBV20-1 and TRBJ1-2; TRBD1 matches 7 bases. J lost 10 bases, V lost 3 bases, and 8 bases had no gene match. CDR1 and CDR2 (germline): DFQATT, SNEGSKA (reference sequence). This CDR3 has 12 amino acids.

This chain uses TRBV20-1 with TRBJ1-4; TRBD1 is a possible D gene (6 bases). Deletions cut 5 bases from V and 8 bases from J, with 18 bases between. Germline CDR1 reads DFQATT; CDR2 reads SNEGSKA (reference sequence). The CDR3 spans 14 residues. The DNA for the CDR3 is TGCAGTGCTGTACAGGGATCCCACAGGGAAAAACTGTTTTTT. Its protein is CSAVQGSHREKLFF.

This clonotype was observed many times. At one end, the junction sequence differs from germline, possibly due to a read error. The CDR3 DNA reads TGTGCCAGCAGTTTAGCGGGAGCAACTAATGAAAAACTGTTTTTT. Its protein is CASSLAGATNEKLFF. V is TRBV7-2 and J is TRBJ1-4; the D is unclear. This CDR3 has 15 residues. In germline, CDR1 is SGHTA, CDR2 FQGNSA.

V usage is TRBV7-9 and J usage is TRBJ1-1; no definite D call. Germline CDR1 reads SEHNR; CDR2 reads FQNEAQ (reference sequence). V was pared by 6 bases and J by 0 bases, with 11 bases between. This CDR3 has 14 residues. The CDR3, as DNA: TGTGCCAGCAGAACTATAACAGTGAACACTGAAGCTTTCTTT. As protein: CASRTITVNTEAFF.

On this clonotype: This may arise from a read error, as a much more abundant clone is one base away. This rearrangement joins TRBV7-3 to TRBJ1-2; possibly TRBD1 for D (6 bases). CDR3 length equals 15 residues. The germline V gene has CDR1 SGHTA and CDR2 FQGTGA. V was trimmed by 5 bases and J by 5 bases, leaving 18 bases between them. CDR3 nucleotide sequence: TGTGCCAGCAGCCCTTACAATGGGGGGGCGTATGGCTACACCTTC. Encoded protein: CASSPYNGGAYGYTF.

This clonotype was detected a few times. The V and J genes are TRBV7-9 and TRBJ1-4; D gene unclear. CDR3 length: 14 residues. Trimming left V 7 bases short and J 7 bases short, with 16 bases between. Germline V CDR1 and CDR2: SEHNR, FQNEAQ (reference sequence). CDR3 bases: TGTGCCAGCAACCTCCAAAGCGGGCGTGAAAAACTGTTTTTT. Amino acid sequence: CASNLQSGREKLFF. Full variable domain (missing parts from reference TRBV7-9 and TRBJ1-4): DTGVSQNPRHKITKRGQNVTFRCDPISEHNRLYWYRQTLGQGPEFLTYFQNEAQLEKSRLLSDRFSAERPKGSFSTLEIQRTEQGDSAMYLCASNLQSGREKLFFGSGTQLSVL.

This clonotype was counted a few times. CDR3 residues: CASSVIAGVSTGELFF. Here the CDR3 DNA reads TGTGCCAGCAGCGTAATAGCGGGGGTTAGTACCGGGGAGCTGTTTTTT. This chain connects TRBV9 to TRBJ2-2; 9 bases line up with TRBD2. V lost 1 base, J lost 5 bases, and 6 bases stayed unmatched. CDR1 and CDR2 (germline): SGDLS, YYNGEE. The CDR3 runs 16 residues.

This clonotype came up a few times. The chain links TRBV7-2 to TRBJ2-3; 11 bases line up with TRBD2. Germline lookup yields CDR1 SGHTA and CDR2 FQGNSA. The CDR3 runs 15 residues. V lost 7 bases and J lost 4; bases outside the gene matches: 7. The CDR3 region has the DNA TGTGCCAGCATCCTCTCTAGCGGGGGGTCAGATACGCAGTATTTT. It yields the protein CASILSSGGSDTQYF.

The chain carries TRBV7-2 and TRBJ2-1; D call uncertain. The ends were cut back, 0 bases at V and 7 bases at J, with 19 bases in the middle. From germline, CDR1 is SGHTA and CDR2 FQGNSA. The CDR3 sequence is 17 residues long. The CDR3 region has the DNA TGTGCCAGCAGCTTAGCGGGAAGAACGACGCCCGGTAATGAGCAGTTCTTC. Encoded protein: CASSLAGRTTPGNEQFF. Based on the CDR3 plus reference TRBV7-2 and TRBJ2-1, the full variable domain is GAGVSQSPSNKVTEKGKDVELRCDPISGHTALYWYRQSLGQGLEFLIYFQGNSAPDKSGLPSDRFSAERTGGSVSTLTIQRTQQEDSAVYLCASSLAGRTTPGNEQFFGPGTRLTVL.

V usage is TRBV5-1 and J usage is TRBJ2-7; D assignment may be TRBD1 or TRBD2 (5 bases each). Per germline, CDR1 SGHRS and CDR2 YFSETQ. The CDR3 has 15 residues. The V end was cut by 0 bases, the J end by 3 bases, with 13 bases between. CDR3 nucleotides: TGCGCCAGCAGCTTGGCTACGGGACGGAGCTACGAGCAGTACTTC. This translates into CASSLATGRSYEQYF.

There are a few counts of this clonotype. The V gene is TRBV4-3, the J gene TRBJ2-3, with a weak D call TRBD2 (6 bases). The CDR3 is 16 amino acids. Trimming took off 0 bases at V and 2 bases at J, with 12 bases between the two ends. Germline V gene data show CDR1 as LGHNA and CDR2 as YSLEER. CDR3 residues: CASSQDGGDYTDTQYF. The CDR3 nucleotides are TGCGCCAGCAGCCAAGATGGAGGGGATTACACAGATACGCAGTATTTT.

The CDR3 DNA is TGTGCCAGTACTTCCCCGGGTTGGATAAACATTCAGTACTTC. This translates into CASTSPGWINIQYF. The chain has TRBV19 and TRBJ2-4; D unclear. Trimming stripped 7 bases from V and 6 bases from J, with 16 bases between. Germline assignment: CDR1 LNHDA and CDR2 SQIVND (reference sequence). The CDR3 covers 14 residues.

Only a few counts were recorded for this clonotype. This rearrangement joins TRBV10-3 to TRBJ2-6, with TRBD1 identical over 9 bases. With 7 bases clipped from V and 3 bases from J, the junction kept 19 bases outside the gene matches. Per the germline V gene, CDR1 is ENHRY and CDR2 is SYGVKD. The CDR3 spans 20 residues. The CDR3 spells CAITSVPGQGSIRGANVLTF. CDR3 nucleotide sequence: TGTGCCATCACCAGCGTCCCGGGACAGGGATCGATACGTGGGGCCAACGTCCTGACTTTC.

V is TRBV28 and J is TRBJ1-2; D not resolved. Germline-derived CDR1 and CDR2 are MDHEN and SYDVKM. The CDR3 runs to 11 residues. Deletions cut 1 base from V and 8 bases from J, with 5 bases between. CDR3 sequence (DNA): TGTGCCAGCAGTTTATCGGCCGGCTACACCTTC. Protein product: CASSLSAGYTF.

This clonotype was seen more than once but under ten times. This chain joins TRBV7-8 and TRBJ2-1; 10 positions match TRBD1. CDR1 SGHVS and CDR2 FQNEAQ come from the germline V gene. The CDR3 has 16 residues. J was trimmed by 8 bases and V by 6 bases; bases with no gene match: 13. The CDR3 here is CASRGQGIIVGDEQFF. DNA of the CDR3: TGTGCCAGCAGGGGACAGGGGATTATTGTGGGGGATGAGCAGTTCTTC.

The chain couples TRBV20-1 to TRBJ2-3; D not certain. CDR3 length: 14 amino acids. Trimming removed 4 bases from V and 0 bases from J, with 11 bases in between. CDR1 is DFQATT, CDR2 SNEGSKA, per germline (reference sequence). This CDR3 reads CSAIPGPSTDTQYF. The CDR3 nucleotides read TGCAGTGCTATCCCGGGCCCTAGCACAGATACGCAGTATTTT.